These 26 T cell receptor beta chains were all obtained from the same sample, sequenced in a study of shared clonotypes between healthy human individuals. Terminally differentiated effector memory CD45RA+ cells were left out of the naive CD8 fraction, which was CD45RO-negative and positively selected for CCR7. The repertoire was sequenced with immunoSEQ multiplex PCR; TCRdb's copy has only in-frame clones and lacks some. The data contain some 740,000 clones, 80% to 95% of them seen just once; the ten biggest clones take up approximately 25%. Sample: naive CD8+ T cells sorted from blood. These receptors all stem from a man aged 30-40 years in good health.

This chain joins TRBV7-9 and TRBJ2-3; D remains unclear. V was trimmed by 2 bases and J by 6 bases, leaving 15 bases between them. The germline V gene has CDR1 SEHNR and CDR2 FQNEAQ (reference sequence). The CDR3 is 15 residues long. The CDR3 DNA sequence: TGTGCCAGCAGCTTAACCCGGGCGCCGGTGGATACGCAGTATTTT. Its protein is CASSLTRAPVDTQYF.

The chain is built from TRBV20-1 and TRBJ2-1; D not resolved. The CDR3 is 8 amino acids. CDR1 and CDR2 from the germline V gene are DFQATT and SNEGSKA (reference sequence). CDR3 in DNA: TGCAAGATAGATGAGCAGTTCTTC. Encoded protein: CKIDEQFF.

The CDR3 region is CASSKYTGTVPYEQYF. Written as DNA, the CDR3 is TGTGCCAGCAGCAAGTATACCGGGACAGTTCCCTACGAGCAGTACTTC. The chain couples TRBV7-9 to TRBJ2-7; 7 bases line up with TRBD1. The germline CDR1 and CDR2 sequences are SEHNR and FQNEAQ (reference sequence). Trimming at V came to 5 bases and at J to 2 bases, leaving 12 bases not matched to a gene. This CDR3 spans 16 amino acids. Full variable domain (remainder filled in from reference TRBV7-9 and TRBJ2-7): DTGVSQNPRHKITKRGQNVTFRCDPISEHNRLYWYRQTLGQGPEFLTYFQNEAQLEKSRLLSDRFSAERPKGSFSTLEIQRTEQGDSAMYLCASSKYTGTVPYEQYFGPGTRLTVT.

In its sample, this clone was seen once. The rearrangement joins TRBV29-1 to TRBJ2-5, with TRBD2 as a possible D gene (6 bases). Trimming shortened V by 0 bases and J by 1 base, and 12 bases separated the two germline ends. Per the germline V gene, CDR1 is SQVTM and CDR2 is ANQGSEA. The CDR3 is made up of 15 amino acids. The CDR3 DNA follows: TGCAGCGTTGAAGAGCCCGGGAGAGCCCAAGAGACCCAGTACTTC. This translates into CSVEEPGRAQETQYF.

The CDR3 reads CSVVTGVGNQPQHF. CDR3 nucleotide sequence: TGCAGCGTTGTAACAGGGGTCGGCAATCAGCCCCAGCATTTT. This rearrangement joins TRBV29-1 to TRBJ1-5; 7 bases match TRBD1. The junction had 5 bases not matched to a gene; V was cut back by 4 bases and J by 2 bases. CDR3 length equals 14 residues. From germline, CDR1 is SQVTM and CDR2 ANQGSEA.

The chain employs TRBV7-8 and TRBJ1-2; 7 bases fit TRBD1. The CDR3 covers 15 residues. V was pared by 4 bases and J by 8 bases, with 13 bases of the junction left unmatched. Germline loops: CDR1 SGHVS, CDR2 FQNEAQ. CDR3 sequence: CASSSRDRAGGGYTF. Here the CDR3 DNA reads TGTGCCAGCAGCTCCCGAGACAGGGCTGGAGGGGGCTACACCTTC.

The chain has TRBV7-2 and TRBJ2-5; 11 nucleotides agree with TRBD2. V gave up 1 base and J gave up 4 bases; unmatched junction bases: 8. Looked up from germline, CDR1 is SGHTA and CDR2 is FQGNSA. The CDR3 length is 17 residues. The DNA of the CDR3 is TGTGCCAGCAGCTTAGTGTTAGCGGGAGGGTCCCGAGAGACCCAGTACTTC. Translation gives CASSLVLAGGSRETQYF.

The chain employs TRBV5-1 and TRBJ1-6; maybe TRBD1 (6 bases). Germline loops: CDR1 SGHRS, CDR2 YFSETQ. Trimming cost V 4 bases and J 8 bases, with 19 bases left between them. The CDR3 runs to 16 residues. This CDR3 is CASSQTTDRMDSPLHF. CDR3 sequence (DNA): TGCGCCAGCAGCCAAACGACCGACAGGATGGATTCACCCCTCCACTTT.

This chain connects TRBV27 to TRBJ2-3, with D unresolved. The CDR3 covers 12 residues. Trimming pared 5 bases from V and 0 bases from J, leaving 3 bases between. CDR1 and CDR2 from the germline V gene are MNHEY and SMNVEV (reference sequence). CDR3 DNA sequence: TGTGCCAGCAGTGAAAGCACAGATACGCAGTATTTT. It yields the protein CASSESTDTQYF.

This clone has a handful of counts. This chain joins TRBV30 and TRBJ1-1; 7 bases are shared with TRBD1. Germline-derived CDR1 and CDR2 are GTSNPN and SVGIG (reference sequence). This CDR3 is 13 amino acids long. The trim removed 4 bases at V and 1 base at J, leaving 3 bases unmatched. The CDR3 DNA reads as TGTGCCTGGACAGGGGGTCGGAACACTGAAGCTTTCTTT. Translating gives CAWTGGRNTEAFF.

In its sample, this clone was seen once. The chain links TRBV7-9 to TRBJ2-7; unclear D gene. The V end lost 6 bases, the J end lost 3 bases, and 12 bases lay between the germline ends. The CDR3 runs 13 residues. Germline loops: CDR1 SEHNR, CDR2 FQNEAQ (reference sequence). The CDR3 sequence is CASSPKHDYEQYF. As DNA, the CDR3 is TGTGCCAGCAGTCCTAAACACGACTACGAGCAGTACTTC.

This chain joins TRBV7-9 and TRBJ2-5, with D possibly TRBD2 on 6 matching bases. CDR1 and CDR2 (germline): SEHNR, FQNEAQ (reference sequence). This CDR3 has 15 residues. V lost 4 bases and J lost 0, with 12 bases in between. The CDR3: CASSWNRDYQETQYF. In nucleotides, the CDR3 is TGTGCCAGCAGCTGGAACCGGGACTACCAAGAGACCCAGTACTTC.

This chain joins TRBV10-2 and TRBJ2-5; 10 bases match TRBD2. J was trimmed by 2 bases and V by 6 bases; bases with no gene match: 0. Germline values: CDR1 WSHSY, CDR2 SAAADI. The CDR3 loop spans 13 amino acids. The CDR3 DNA reads TGCGCCAGCAGACTAGCGGGACAAGAGACCCAGTACTTC. Protein: CASRLAGQETQYF.

The V gene is TRBV5-1, the J gene TRBJ2-3; a possible D gene is TRBD2 (5 bases). Trimming cost V 4 bases and J 0 bases, with 18 bases left between them. The CDR3 is 17 amino acids. CDR1 is SGHRS and CDR2 is YFSETQ in the germline V gene. The CDR3 here is CASSGERARTSTDTQYF. The CDR3 DNA follows: TGCGCCAGCAGCGGTGAGAGGGCAAGGACTAGCACAGATACGCAGTATTTT.

The J gene is TRBJ2-7, the V gene TRBV6-6; either TRBD1 or TRBD2 may supply D (5 bases each). Germline-derived CDR1 and CDR2 are MNHNY and SVGAGI (reference sequence). The V and J ends lost 6 bases and 0 bases respectively, with 9 bases between them. The CDR3 contains 13 residues. The CDR3, as DNA: TGTGCCAGCAGCATGGGGGACTCCTACGAGCAGTACTTC. As protein: CASSMGDSYEQYF.

The J gene is TRBJ2-7, the V gene TRBV7-9; no clear D. Looked up from germline, CDR1 is SEHNR and CDR2 is FQNEAQ (reference sequence). V lost 0 bases, J lost 9 bases, and 15 bases lay in between. The CDR3 covers 14 residues. The CDR3 loop reads CASSLADGSTRQYF. CDR3 in DNA: TGTGCCAGCAGCTTAGCGGACGGATCTACGAGGCAGTACTTC.

The rearrangement joins TRBV10-3 to TRBJ2-5, with 11 bases matching TRBD2. This CDR3 spans 15 amino acids. Germline V gives CDR1 ENHRY, CDR2 SYGVKD. J lost 5 bases, V lost 3 bases, and 5 bases had no gene match. The CDR3 reads CAISDTSGGEETQYF. The CDR3 nucleotides are TGTGCCATCAGTGACACTAGCGGGGGAGAGGAGACCCAGTACTTC.

The chain carries TRBV28 and TRBJ2-3; unclear D gene. Trimming removed 2 bases at V and 1 base at J, with 16 bases between. The CDR3 contains 17 residues. Germline CDR1 reads MDHEN; CDR2 reads SYDVKM. The CDR3, as DNA: TGTGCCAGCAGTTTAACCCTCCCTAGGCGTGGCACAGATACGCAGTATTTT. Encoded protein: CASSLTLPRRGTDTQYF. The variable domain in full, with the rest retrieved from reference TRBV28 and TRBJ2-3, is DVKVTQSSRYLVKRTGEKVFLECVQDMDHENMFWYRQDPGLGLRLIYFSYDVKMKEKGDIPEGYSVSREKKERFSLILESASTNQTSMYLCASSLTLPRRGTDTQYFGPGTRLTVL.

The table lists this clone with a count of one. The chain combines TRBV19 with TRBJ2-5; D might be TRBD2 (6 bases). The germline V and J ends were trimmed by 3 bases and 9 bases, with 17 bases remaining between them. The CDR3 runs to 14 residues. Germline assignment: CDR1 LNHDA and CDR2 SQIVND (reference sequence). This chain's CDR3 is CASSIGTRRMAQYF. CDR3 coding DNA: TGTGCCAGTAGTATTGGGACTCGAAGGATGGCCCAGTACTTC.

The V call is TRBV29-1, the J call TRBJ2-3; 10 positions agree with TRBD2. The CDR3 is 18 residues long. V gave up 2 bases and J gave up 0 bases; unmatched junction bases: 11. CDR1 and CDR2 from the germline V gene are SQVTM and ANQGSEA. CDR3 sequence reads: CSVENTVLAGDSTDTQYF. DNA of the CDR3: TGCAGCGTTGAAAATACCGTCCTAGCGGGAGACAGCACAGATACGCAGTATTTT.

V gene TRBV27 combines with J gene TRBJ2-1; either TRBD1 or TRBD2 may supply D (5 bases each). The V end was cut by 5 bases, the J end by 3 bases, with 14 bases between. The CDR3 spans 15 residues. The germline V gene encodes CDR1 MNHEY and CDR2 SMNVEV (reference sequence). CDR3 bases: TGTGCCAGCAGTGACCGGGACCTCCTCTACAATGAGCAGTTCTTC. Its protein is CASSDRDLLYNEQFF.

The V and J genes are TRBV5-1 and TRBJ1-1; D uncertain. This CDR3 is 16 amino acids long. Germline CDR1 SGHRS, CDR2 YFSETQ. V lost 3 bases, J lost 1 base, and 16 bases lay in between. Here the CDR3 DNA reads TGCGCCAGCAGCTCGGACCTACGATATCCGAACACTGAAGCTTTCTTT. Amino acid sequence: CASSSDLRYPNTEAFF. Full variable domain (missing parts from reference TRBV5-1 and TRBJ1-1): KAGVTQTPRYLIKTRGQQVTLSCSPISGHRSVSWYQQTPGQGLQFLFEYFSETQRNKGNFPGRFSGRQFSNSRSEMNVSTLELGDSALYLCASSSDLRYPNTEAFFGQGTRLTVV.

J is TRBJ2-3 and V is TRBV18; D call uncertain. The CDR3 extends over 15 amino acids. Germline V gene lookup returns CDR1 KGHSH and CDR2 LQKENI. V shed 3 bases and J shed 4 bases, with 14 bases lying between them. CDR3 DNA sequence: TGTGCCAGCTCACCTTTGGAGTTGTTCTCAGATACGCAGTATTTT. It yields the protein CASSPLELFSDTQYF.

The gene calls are TRBV5-4 and TRBJ1-2; D uncertain. This CDR3 region has 15 residues. The V end was cut by 3 bases, the J end by 5 bases, with 17 bases between. CDR1 is SGHNT, CDR2 YYREEE, per germline (reference sequence). The CDR3 bases are TGTGCCAGCAGCTCGCCGCTAGAGGCGGGATATGGCTACACCTTC. It encodes CASSSPLEAGYGYTF.

The CDR3 loop reads CASSLDLWGSNTEAFF. The DNA of the CDR3 is TGTGCCAGCAGCTTGGATTTGTGGGGGTCGAACACTGAAGCTTTCTTT. The chain couples TRBV7-8 to TRBJ1-1; D possibly corresponds to TRBD1 (5 bases). Germline CDR1 is SGHVS and CDR2 is FQNEAQ. CDR3 length equals 16 residues. V dropped 3 bases and J dropped 1 base, with 15 bases sitting between them.

As to this clone: Other DNA sequences in this specimen translate into the identical CDR3. The V gene is TRBV9, the J gene TRBJ2-1; TRBD1 or TRBD2 may be the D gene (5 bases each). CDR1 and CDR2 (germline): SGDLS, YYNGEE. Trimming took off 3 bases at V and 4 bases at J, with 5 bases between the two ends. CDR3 length: 12 amino acids. The CDR3 here is CASSGGYNEQFF. Here the CDR3 DNA reads TGTGCCAGCAGCGGGGGGTACAATGAGCAGTTCTTC.